One and the same sample provided the 12 T cell receptor beta chains below, sequenced in a study of T-cell memory formation after mild COVID-19. Each CDR3 protein is one row after TCRdb ran MiXCR on the 5' RACE reads. The table has 450,000 to 650,000 distinct CDR3 sequences, roughly 17% seen once. The sequencing sample was made of PBMCs or a T cell subset sorted from them (not recorded which). The receptors were sampled from an adult woman who had mild COVID-19 (a few samples of this study predate the infection). Cell type and time point are not known.

This clonotype was counted only a few times. The V and J genes are TRBV6-5 and TRBJ1-2; D remains ambiguous. The CDR3 spans 11 residues. The germline CDR1 and CDR2 sequences are MNHEY and SVGAGI. Trimming took 6 bases from V and 14 from J, leaving 16 bases between them. CDR3 coding DNA: TGTGCCAGCAGAAAGGAACTTACGTGGACCTTC. This encodes CASRKELTWTF.

This clonotype showed up just a few times. The rearrangement uses TRBV7-9 and TRBJ1-6; weak D call: TRBD1 (5 bases). The germline gives CDR1 SEHNR, CDR2 FQNEAQ (reference sequence). The V end lost 4 bases, the J end lost 7 bases, and 14 bases lay between the germline ends. This CDR3 is 15 amino acids long. CDR3 in DNA: TGTGCCAGCAGCTCCTTCACTGGGGGAAATTCACCCCTCCACTTT. It translates to CASSSFTGGNSPLHF.

This chain links TRBV11-3 with TRBJ2-1, with 12 bases aligning to TRBD2. The CDR3 covers 18 residues. The germline gives CDR1 SGHNT, CDR2 YENEEA. Trimming at V came to 3 bases and at J to 8 bases, leaving 14 bases not matched to a gene. The CDR3 is CASSLTSGRRWGQDEQFF. DNA of the CDR3: TGTGCCAGCAGCTTGACTAGCGGGAGACGGTGGGGGCAAGATGAGCAGTTCTTC.

V usage is TRBV6-1 and J usage is TRBJ2-5, with D perhaps matching TRBD1 or TRBD2 (5 bases each). V shed 7 bases and J shed 4 bases, with 13 bases lying between them. Germline V lookup: CDR1 MNHNS, CDR2 SASEGT. CDR3 size: 13 residues. CDR3 DNA: TGTGCCAGCATCAGGGCGGGCGTAGAGACCCAGTACTTC. Residues: CASIRAGVETQYF.

The V and J genes are TRBV9 and TRBJ2-7; 7 bases map to TRBD2. The V and J ends lost 2 bases and 3 bases, in that order; junction bases with no gene match: 5. This CDR3 is built from 14 residues. Per germline, CDR1 SGDLS and CDR2 YYNGEE. In DNA, the CDR3 is TGTGCCAGCAGCGTCGGGGGACTAAGCTACGAGCAGTACTTC. Residues: CASSVGGLSYEQYF.

The J gene is TRBJ2-4, the V gene TRBV7-9; D not resolved. Trimming took 1 base from V and 6 from J, leaving 7 bases between them. Germline lookup yields CDR1 SEHNR and CDR2 FQNEAQ (reference sequence). This CDR3 is 13 amino acids long. CDR3: CASSLVARNIQYF. Here the CDR3 DNA reads TGTGCCAGCAGCTTAGTAGCCCGAAACATTCAGTACTTC.

The table lists this clonotype with a few counts. The chain links TRBV12-3 or TRBV12-4 to TRBJ2-4; D unresolved. V lost 3 bases and J 9 bases, leaving 18 bases between the germline ends. This CDR3 spans 15 amino acids. For the CDR3, the DNA is TGTGCCAGCAGTTTTACTGCCTTGGGAAGGAGCATTCAGTACTTC. Its translation: CASSFTALGRSIQYF.

The rearrangement joins TRBV20-1 to TRBJ1-1; D may be TRBD1 (6 bases). The germline V gene has CDR1 DFQATT and CDR2 SNEGSKA (reference sequence). V shed 6 bases and J shed 0 bases, with 8 bases lying between them. The CDR3 has 12 amino acids. The CDR3 reads CSAGQLNTEAFF. The CDR3 bases are TGCAGTGCAGGACAGCTGAACACTGAAGCTTTCTTT.

This clonotype was seen a handful of times. The chain uses TRBV5-1 and TRBJ1-1; D may be TRBD1 (5 bases). Germline CDR1 is SGHRS and CDR2 is YFSETQ. The CDR3 runs to 14 residues. Between the trimmed V and J ends, which lost 4 bases and 3 bases, there was a span of 13 bases. CDR3 coding DNA: TGCGCCAGCAGCCCCGGAGGGGCGTACACTGAAGCTTTCTTT. It yields the protein CASSPGGAYTEAFF.

V is TRBV9 and J is TRBJ2-7; the D is unclear. Trimming removed 4 bases at V and 3 bases at J, with 17 bases between. Germline loops: CDR1 SGDLS, CDR2 YYNGEE. This CDR3 is 15 amino acids long. This CDR3 reads CASSSRAVWGYEQYF. In DNA, the CDR3 is TGTGCCAGCAGCTCCCGCGCGGTGTGGGGCTACGAGCAGTACTTC.

The chain has TRBV29-1 and TRBJ2-7, with 8 bases identical to TRBD2. The CDR3 is made up of 15 amino acids. Germline lookup yields CDR1 SQVTM and CDR2 ANQGSEA. With V trimmed by 0 bases and J by 4 bases, 8 bases remained unmatched. Here the CDR3 reads CSVEDHQGLEYEQYF. The CDR3 DNA reads as TGCAGCGTTGAAGATCACCAGGGACTAGAGTACGAGCAGTACTTC.

The chain combines TRBV7-3 with TRBJ1-1; D remains unclear. The CDR3 extends over 13 amino acids. CDR1 and CDR2 from the germline V gene are SGHTA and FQGTGA. Trimming took off 2 bases at V and 5 bases at J, with 9 bases between the two ends. The CDR3 protein is CASSLSPGTEAFF. The CDR3 DNA reads as TGTGCCAGCAGCTTATCCCCCGGGACTGAAGCTTTCTTT.